The 23 T cell receptor beta chains below were found in one sample sequenced in a study of cytomegalovirus exposure and HLA in healthy donors. Produced via immunoSEQ multiplex PCR; TCRdb's table is partial and in-frame only. Of roughly 250,000 clones listed, 70% to 90% are singletons. Sequencing was performed on PBMCs. All receptors derive from a woman aged 25 to 39 in good health and CMV-seropositive.

In DNA, the CDR3 is TGTGCCAGCAGTGACAGGGGACCCACAGATACGCAGTATTTT. As protein: CASSDRGPTDTQYF. The V and J genes are TRBV6-5 and TRBJ2-3, with 8 bases identical to TRBD1. Germline loops: CDR1 MNHEY, CDR2 SVGAGI. V gave up 5 bases and J gave up 2 bases; unmatched junction bases: 3. CDR3 length: 14 amino acids.

This clone appeared a single time. The rearrangement links TRBV27 to TRBJ2-5; 9 bases line up with TRBD2. The CDR3 totals 14 residues. Per germline, CDR1 MNHEY and CDR2 SMNVEV (reference sequence). The V segment lost 2 bases and the J segment 7 bases; nucleotides outside the gene matches: 5. CDR3 sequence (DNA): TGTGCCAGCAGTTTAGGAGCGGGAGGATGGACCCAGTACTTC. This translates into CASSLGAGGWTQYF.

This chain connects TRBV28 to TRBJ2-1; weak D call: TRBD2 (5 bases). Trimming left V 0 bases short and J 3 bases short, with 6 bases between. CDR3 length equals 14 residues. Germline V gives CDR1 MDHEN, CDR2 SYDVKM. Here the CDR3 reads CASSLWGVYNEQFF. In DNA form, the CDR3 reads TGTGCCAGCAGTTTATGGGGAGTCTACAATGAGCAGTTCTTC.

As DNA, the CDR3 is TGCGCCAGCAGCGGGGCGAGCGGGCCACGGGAGACCCAGTACTTC. The encoded protein is CASSGASGPRETQYF. This chain connects TRBV5-1 to TRBJ2-5; tentatively, D is TRBD2 (6 bases). V was shortened by 4 bases and J by 5 bases, with 18 bases between the two germline ends. Per germline, CDR1 SGHRS and CDR2 YFSETQ. There are 15 residues in the CDR3.

J is TRBJ2-7 and V is TRBV4-1; TRBD2 matches 13 bases. Germline CDR1 MGHRA, CDR2 YSYEKL. The CDR3 is 15 residues long. The V segment lost 0 bases and the J segment 7 bases; nucleotides outside the gene matches: 3. CDR3: CASSQEPGLAGEQYF. The DNA for the CDR3 is TGCGCCAGCAGCCAAGAACCGGGACTAGCGGGGGAGCAGTACTTC.

This chain joins TRBV7-9 and TRBJ2-1; D is possibly TRBD2 (6 bases). Trimming stripped 2 bases from V and 6 bases from J, with 14 bases between. Germline loops: CDR1 SEHNR, CDR2 FQNEAQ (reference sequence). The CDR3 has 15 amino acids. DNA of the CDR3: TGTGCCAGCAGCTTAAGACGGGAGATAGGCAATGAGCAGTTCTTC. This codes for CASSLRREIGNEQFF.

The rearrangement links TRBV5-6 to TRBJ1-1; maybe TRBD1 (5 bases). V was clipped by 0 bases and J by 1 base, with 10 bases between them. This CDR3 contains 15 residues. CDR1 and CDR2 (germline): SGHDT, YYEEEE. The CDR3 nucleotides are TGTGCCAGCAGCTTGGCTCAGGGCAAGAACACTGAAGCTTTCTTT. Translated: CASSLAQGKNTEAFF. Drawing the rest from reference TRBV5-6 and TRBJ1-1, the complete variable domain is DAGVTQSPTHLIKTRGQQVTLRCSPKSGHDTVSWYQQALGQGPQFIFQYYEEEERQRGNFPDRFSGHQFPNYSSELNVNALLLGDSALYLCASSLAQGKNTEAFFGQGTRLTVV.

This clone was detected once. The rearrangement links TRBV27 to TRBJ2-7; D is unresolved. V was trimmed by 5 bases and J by 2 bases, leaving 13 bases between them. CDR1 is MNHEY, CDR2 SMNVEV, per germline (reference sequence). This CDR3 is 14 amino acids long. CDR3 nucleotides: TGTGCCAGCAGTATTTATTCTGGAGCCTACGAGCAGTACTTC. It specifies CASSIYSGAYEQYF.

V and J are TRBV27 and TRBJ1-4; D might be TRBD1 (5 bases). With 5 bases removed from V and 14 bases from J, the gap between germline ends came to 18 bases. This CDR3 is built from 13 residues. The germline V gene encodes CDR1 MNHEY and CDR2 SMNVEV (reference sequence). This CDR3 is CASSADQGLGLFF. Written as DNA, the CDR3 is TGTGCCAGCAGTGCAGACCAGGGTCTTGGGCTGTTTTTT. The full variable domain, with the rest looked up from reference TRBV27 and TRBJ1-4, is EAQVTQNPRYLITVTGKKLTVTCSQNMNHEYMSWYRQDPGLGLRQIYYSMNVEVTDKGDVPEGYKVSRKEKRNFPLILESPSPNQTSLYFCASSADQGLGLFFGSGTQLSVL.

The chain couples TRBV5-1 to TRBJ1-2, with 9 bases lining up with TRBD1. CDR3 size: 14 residues. Germline trimming cut 5 bases from V and 4 bases from J; bases unmatched to any gene: 6. Germline CDR1 reads SGHRS; CDR2 reads YFSETQ. The CDR3 region has the DNA TGCGCCAGCAGTTCCGGGACAGGGACCTATGGCTACACCTTC. Translated, it gives CASSSGTGTYGYTF.

This clone was observed a few times. The chain carries TRBV7-6 and TRBJ1-1; the D gene is possibly TRBD1 (5 bases). Germline V lookup: CDR1 SGHVS, CDR2 FNYEAQ. V was shortened by 5 bases and J by 4 bases, with 11 bases between the two germline ends. This CDR3 contains 13 residues. The CDR3 region is CASSQQDLTEAFF. For the CDR3, the DNA is TGTGCCAGCAGCCAACAGGACCTCACTGAAGCTTTCTTT. Combining the CDR3 with reference TRBV7-6 and TRBJ1-1 gives the whole variable domain GAGVSQSPRYKVTKRGQDVALRCDPISGHVSLYWYRQALGQGPEFLTYFNYEAQQDKSGLPNDRFSAERPEGSISTLTIQRTEQRDSAMYRCASSQQDLTEAFFGQGTRLTVV.

The chain employs TRBV27 and TRBJ2-1; 9 bases are shared with TRBD2. The CDR3 length is 20 residues. Trimming cost V 5 bases and J 0 bases; bases outside gene matches: 17. Germline-derived CDR1 and CDR2 are MNHEY and SMNVEV (reference sequence). The CDR3 DNA is TGTGCCAGCAGTGCAATCATGGGACTAGCCGTACTACACTCCTACAATGAGCAGTTCTTC. Translated, it gives CASSAIMGLAVLHSYNEQFF.

V usage is TRBV5-1 and J usage is TRBJ1-1; the D is unclear. V lost 2 bases and J lost 1, with 6 bases in between. Germline CDR1 is SGHRS and CDR2 is YFSETQ. This CDR3 comprises 13 residues. CDR3 sequence: CASSFSENTEAFF. The DNA for the CDR3 is TGCGCCAGCAGCTTCTCAGAGAACACTGAAGCTTTCTTT.

The chain links TRBV6-1 to TRBJ2-7, with D perhaps TRBD1 (5 bases). Per the germline V gene, CDR1 is MNHNS and CDR2 is SASEGT. V was shortened by 6 bases and J by 10 bases, with 13 bases between the two germline ends. This CDR3 comprises 11 residues. The chain's CDR3 is CASRQTENQYF. The CDR3 DNA reads TGTGCCAGCAGGCAGACAGAGAACCAGTACTTC.

This clone was counted only a few times. The rearrangement uses TRBV14 and TRBJ2-7, with D possibly matching TRBD2 (6 bases). The CDR3 is 15 residues long. Germline CDR1 is SGHDN and CDR2 is FVKESK. V gave up 4 bases and J gave up 3 bases, with 16 bases separating them. The CDR3 sequence: CASSLLGGMGYEQYF. CDR3 bases: TGTGCCAGCAGCCTCCTGGGGGGTATGGGCTACGAGCAGTACTTC. The complete variable domain, with remaining parts taken from reference TRBV14 and TRBJ2-7, reads EAGVTQFPSHSVIEKGQTVTLRCDPISGHDNLYWYRRVMGKEIKFLLHFVKESKQDESGMPNNRFLAERTGGTYSTLKVQPAELEDSGVYFCASSLLGGMGYEQYFGPGTRLTVT.

The chain carries TRBV6-5 and TRBJ1-1; D perhaps matches TRBD1 (5 bases). The germline CDR1 and CDR2 sequences are MNHEY and SVGAGI. This CDR3 contains 15 residues. V was pared by 2 bases and J by 6 bases, with 16 bases between. In DNA, the CDR3 is TGTGCCAGCAGTTACCTCAACAGGTTTGCGGCTGAAGCTTTCTTT. As protein: CASSYLNRFAAEAFF.

The V gene is TRBV27, the J gene TRBJ2-5; tentatively, D is TRBD2 (6 bases). The V end lost 7 bases, the J end lost 1 base, and 16 bases lay between the germline ends. The CDR3 sequence is 15 residues long. Germline V gene lookup returns CDR1 MNHEY and CDR2 SMNVEV (reference sequence). CDR3 residues: CASNVRGGVQETQYF. As DNA, the CDR3 is TGTGCCAGCAATGTGAGAGGCGGGGTCCAAGAGACCCAGTACTTC.

This chain uses TRBV11-2 with TRBJ2-5; D gene ambiguous. In germline, CDR1 is SGHAT, CDR2 FQNNGV. The CDR3 loop spans 14 amino acids. Trimming stripped 5 bases from V and 0 bases from J, with 10 bases between. The CDR3, as DNA: TGTGCCAGCAGCGGGCTGCAGTACCAAGAGACCCAGTACTTC. It specifies CASSGLQYQETQYF.

This clone was detected once. The gene calls are TRBV5-1 and TRBJ2-3; no clear D gene. Trimming took off 0 bases at V and 2 bases at J, with 10 bases between the two ends. This CDR3 region has 15 residues. Germline V CDR1 and CDR2: SGHRS, YFSETQ. The CDR3, as DNA: TGCGCCAGCAGCTTGGGGGCTACAATCACAGATACGCAGTATTTT. Protein: CASSLGATITDTQYF.

The chain joins TRBV29-1 to TRBJ2-5, with 10 bases that match TRBD2. This CDR3 is built from 14 residues. Germline V CDR1 and CDR2: SQVTM, ANQGSEA. With V trimmed by 4 bases and J by 5 bases, 7 bases remained unmatched. DNA of the CDR3: TGCAGCGTTGTGGCTAGCGGGAGTTGGGAGACCCAGTACTTC. Translation: CSVVASGSWETQYF.

About this clone: The junction and the germline gene differ at one end; a read error may be behind it. The chain is built from TRBV2 and TRBJ2-1; D gene ambiguous. Germline V gene sequence: CDR1 SNHLY, CDR2 FYNNEI. The CDR3 sequence is 13 residues long. CDR3 loop: CASSELPYNKQFF. The CDR3 DNA reads TGTGCCAGCAGTGAACTCCCATACAATAAGCAGTTCTTC.

This chain joins TRBV7-9 and TRBJ1-4; 9 nucleotides agree with TRBD1. The germline V gene encodes CDR1 SEHNR and CDR2 FQNEAQ (reference sequence). The CDR3 covers 17 residues. V was pared by 5 bases and J by 3 bases, with 10 bases of the junction left unmatched. The DNA of the CDR3 is TGTGCCAGCAGCGCAGGGACAGGGAGTTTTGCTAATGAAAAACTGTTTTTT. Encoded protein: CASSAGTGSFANEKLFF. Full variable domain (missing parts from reference TRBV7-9 and TRBJ1-4): DTGVSQNPRHKITKRGQNVTFRCDPISEHNRLYWYRQTLGQGPEFLTYFQNEAQLEKSRLLSDRFSAERPKGSFSTLEIQRTEQGDSAMYLCASSAGTGSFANEKLFFGSGTQLSVL.

The rearrangement joins TRBV2 to TRBJ1-1, with D maybe TRBD1 (6 bases). Trimming removed 10 bases at V and 2 bases at J, with 14 bases between. Germline CDR1 SNHLY, CDR2 FYNNEI. The CDR3 is 13 residues long. Written as DNA, the CDR3 is TGTGCCACCGGTTGGACAGCAAACACTGAAGCTTTCTTT. It is translated as CATGWTANTEAFF.